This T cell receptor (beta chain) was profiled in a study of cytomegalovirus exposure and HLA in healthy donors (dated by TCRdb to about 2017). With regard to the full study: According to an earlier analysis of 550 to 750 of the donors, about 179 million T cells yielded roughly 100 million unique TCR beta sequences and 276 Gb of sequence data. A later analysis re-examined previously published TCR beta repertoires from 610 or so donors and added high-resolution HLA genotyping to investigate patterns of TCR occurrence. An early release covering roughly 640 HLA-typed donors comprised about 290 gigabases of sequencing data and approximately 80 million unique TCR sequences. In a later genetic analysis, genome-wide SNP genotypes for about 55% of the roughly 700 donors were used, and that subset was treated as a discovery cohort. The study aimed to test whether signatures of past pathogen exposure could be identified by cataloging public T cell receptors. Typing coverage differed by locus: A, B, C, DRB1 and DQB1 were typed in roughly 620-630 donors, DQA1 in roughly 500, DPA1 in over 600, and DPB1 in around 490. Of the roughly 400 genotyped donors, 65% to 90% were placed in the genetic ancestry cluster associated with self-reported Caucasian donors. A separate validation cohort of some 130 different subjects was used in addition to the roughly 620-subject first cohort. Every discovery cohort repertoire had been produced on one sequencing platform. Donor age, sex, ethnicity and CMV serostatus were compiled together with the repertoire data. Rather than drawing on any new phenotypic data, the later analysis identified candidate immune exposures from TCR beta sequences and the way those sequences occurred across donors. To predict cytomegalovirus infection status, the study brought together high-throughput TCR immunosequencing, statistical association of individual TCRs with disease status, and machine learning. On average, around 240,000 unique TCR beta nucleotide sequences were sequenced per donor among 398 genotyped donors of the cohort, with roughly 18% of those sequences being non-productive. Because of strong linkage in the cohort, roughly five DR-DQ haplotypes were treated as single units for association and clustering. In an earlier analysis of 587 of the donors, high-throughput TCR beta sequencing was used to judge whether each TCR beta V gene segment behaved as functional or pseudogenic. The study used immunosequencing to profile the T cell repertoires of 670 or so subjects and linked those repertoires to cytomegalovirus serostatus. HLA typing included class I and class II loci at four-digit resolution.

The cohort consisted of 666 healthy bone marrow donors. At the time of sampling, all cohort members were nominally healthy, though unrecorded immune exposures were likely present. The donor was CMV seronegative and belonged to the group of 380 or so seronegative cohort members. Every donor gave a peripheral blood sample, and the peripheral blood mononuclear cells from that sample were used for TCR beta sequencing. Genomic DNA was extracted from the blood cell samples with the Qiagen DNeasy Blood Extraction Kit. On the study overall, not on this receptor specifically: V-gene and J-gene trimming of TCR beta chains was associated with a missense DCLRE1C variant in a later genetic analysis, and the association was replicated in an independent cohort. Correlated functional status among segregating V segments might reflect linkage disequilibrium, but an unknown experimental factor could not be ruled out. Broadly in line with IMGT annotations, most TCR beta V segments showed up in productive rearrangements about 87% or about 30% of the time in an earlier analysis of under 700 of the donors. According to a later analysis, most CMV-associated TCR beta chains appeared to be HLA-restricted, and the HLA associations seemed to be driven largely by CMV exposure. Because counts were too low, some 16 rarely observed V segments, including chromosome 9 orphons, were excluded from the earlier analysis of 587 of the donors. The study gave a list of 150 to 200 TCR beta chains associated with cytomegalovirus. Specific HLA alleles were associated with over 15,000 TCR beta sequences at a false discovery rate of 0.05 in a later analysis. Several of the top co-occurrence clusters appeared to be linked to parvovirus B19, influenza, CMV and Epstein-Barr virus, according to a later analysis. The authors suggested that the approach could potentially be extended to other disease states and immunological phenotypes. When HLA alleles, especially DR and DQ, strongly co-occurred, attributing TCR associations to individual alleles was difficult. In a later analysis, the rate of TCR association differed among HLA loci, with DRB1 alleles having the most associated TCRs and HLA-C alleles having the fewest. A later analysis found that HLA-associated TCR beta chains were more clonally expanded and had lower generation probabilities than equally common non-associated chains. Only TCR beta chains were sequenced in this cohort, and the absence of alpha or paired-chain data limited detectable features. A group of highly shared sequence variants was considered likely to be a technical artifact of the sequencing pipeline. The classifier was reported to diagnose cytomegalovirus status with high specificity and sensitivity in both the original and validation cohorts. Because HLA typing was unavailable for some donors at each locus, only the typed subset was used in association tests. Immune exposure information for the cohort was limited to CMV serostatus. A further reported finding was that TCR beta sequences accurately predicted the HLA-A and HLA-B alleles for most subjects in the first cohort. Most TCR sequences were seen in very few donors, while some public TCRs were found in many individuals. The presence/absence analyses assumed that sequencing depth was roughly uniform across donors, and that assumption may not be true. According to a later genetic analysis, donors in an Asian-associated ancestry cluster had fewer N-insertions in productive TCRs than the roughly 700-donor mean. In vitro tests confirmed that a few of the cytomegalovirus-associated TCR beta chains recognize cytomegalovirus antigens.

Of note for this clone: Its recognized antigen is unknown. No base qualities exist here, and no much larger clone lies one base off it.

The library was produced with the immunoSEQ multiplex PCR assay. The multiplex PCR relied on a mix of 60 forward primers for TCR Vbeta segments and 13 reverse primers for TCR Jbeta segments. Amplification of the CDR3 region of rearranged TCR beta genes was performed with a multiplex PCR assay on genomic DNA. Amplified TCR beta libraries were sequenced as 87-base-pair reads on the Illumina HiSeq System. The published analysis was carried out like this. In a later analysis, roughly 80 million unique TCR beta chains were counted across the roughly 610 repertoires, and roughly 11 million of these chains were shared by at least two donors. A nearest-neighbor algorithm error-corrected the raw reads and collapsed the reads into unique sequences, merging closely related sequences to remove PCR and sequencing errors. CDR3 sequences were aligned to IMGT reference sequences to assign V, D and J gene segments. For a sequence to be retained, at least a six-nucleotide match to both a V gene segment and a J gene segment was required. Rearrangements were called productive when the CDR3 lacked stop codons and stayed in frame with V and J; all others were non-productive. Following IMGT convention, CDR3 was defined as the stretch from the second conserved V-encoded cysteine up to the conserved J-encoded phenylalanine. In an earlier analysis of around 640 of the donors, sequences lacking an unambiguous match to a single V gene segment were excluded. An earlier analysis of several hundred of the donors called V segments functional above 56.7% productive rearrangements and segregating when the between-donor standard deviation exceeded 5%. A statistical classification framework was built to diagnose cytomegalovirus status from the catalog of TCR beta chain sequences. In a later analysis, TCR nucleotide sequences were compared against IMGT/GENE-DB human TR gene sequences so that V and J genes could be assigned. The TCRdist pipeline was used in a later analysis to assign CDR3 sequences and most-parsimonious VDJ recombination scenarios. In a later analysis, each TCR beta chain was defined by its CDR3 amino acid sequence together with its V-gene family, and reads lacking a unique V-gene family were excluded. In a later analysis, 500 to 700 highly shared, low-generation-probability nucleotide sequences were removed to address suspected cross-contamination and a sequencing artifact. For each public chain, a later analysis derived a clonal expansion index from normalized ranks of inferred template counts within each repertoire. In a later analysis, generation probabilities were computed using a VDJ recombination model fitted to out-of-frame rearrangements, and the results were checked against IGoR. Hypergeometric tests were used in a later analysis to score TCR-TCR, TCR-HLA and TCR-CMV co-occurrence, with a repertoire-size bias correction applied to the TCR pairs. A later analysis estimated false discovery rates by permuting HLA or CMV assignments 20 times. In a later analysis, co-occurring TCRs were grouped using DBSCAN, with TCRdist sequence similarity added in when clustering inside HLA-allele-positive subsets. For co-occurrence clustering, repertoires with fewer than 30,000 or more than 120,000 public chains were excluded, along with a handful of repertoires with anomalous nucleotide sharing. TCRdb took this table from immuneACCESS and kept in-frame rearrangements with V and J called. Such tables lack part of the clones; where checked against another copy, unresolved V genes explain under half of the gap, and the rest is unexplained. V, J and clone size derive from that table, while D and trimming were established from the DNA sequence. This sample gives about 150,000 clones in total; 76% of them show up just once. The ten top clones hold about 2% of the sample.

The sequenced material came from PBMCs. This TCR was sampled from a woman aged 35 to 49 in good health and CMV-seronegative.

This receptor has the CDR3 CATSLDLTGSSNQPQHF. The DNA sequence is given as TGTGCCACCAGCCTAGACTTGACAGGGAGTAGCAATCAGCCCCAGCATTTT. The chain uses TRBV15 and TRBJ1-5; the junction holds 7 bases that match TRBD1. The CDR3 starts with the cysteine, ends with the phenylalanine, and has 17 residues. The sequence is cut down to CDR3 DNA, 51 bases in frame from base 1. Via the germline V gene (reference sequence), CDR1 is LNHNV and CDR2 YYDKDF. The germline V end is reduced by 5 bases and the J end by 0 bases; junction bases left unmatched: 10.